Listed below are T cell receptor beta chains from one sample, sequenced in a study of T cell clonotyping in hematopoietic cell transplantation. The protocol was immunoSEQ multiplex PCR, while the TCRdb copy is restricted to in-frame clones and leaves out a portion. Here the sample spans several thousand clones, roughly 90% being singletons. The source material was peripheral blood mononuclear cells, sampled 100 days after allogeneic stem cell transplant. The receptors stem from a male patient aged 70-79 years who had an allogeneic stem cell transplant from an unrelated donor, so T cells may come from the graft donor. Some clones in this sample may be carry-over from other donors' samples. Each CDR3 is given with its conserved first and last residue. D genes are given only for firm matches.

TRBJ2-7	TRBV7-2	12	-	CASSPPRGEQYF
TRBJ2-2	TRBV19	13	-	CASNQWGSGELFF
TRBJ1-1	TRBV27	14	TRBD1	CASRLTGLNTEAFF
TRBJ2-7	TRBV5-6	13	-	CATSRGAVGEQYF
TRBJ2-4	TRBV4-2	17	-	CASSQDLNSLPRNIQYF
TRBJ1-1	TRBV5-4	13	TRBD1	CASSGGTASEAFF
TRBJ2-7	TRBV28	17	TRBD1	CASSLRGYYRGDYEQYF
TRBJ2-3	TRBV10-1	16	-	CASSEGRARHTDTQYF
TRBJ1-4	TRBV6-5	15	-	CASSSEGATNEKLFF
TRBJ2-3	TRBV7-3	15	TRBD2	CASSFSGTSTDTQYF
TRBJ1-2	TRBV28	12	-	CASSYGLYGYTF
TRBJ2-7	TRBV4-2	13	-	CASSQGVRGEQYF
TRBJ1-1	TRBV5-1	15	-	CASSSGAGAHTEAFF
TRBJ1-2	TRBV30	14	-	CAWSGVGPAYGYTF
TRBJ2-5	TRBV2	13	-	CASTGRGKETQYF
TRBJ1-4	TRBV5-6	13	-	CASSLDRNEKLFF
TRBJ2-5	TRBV4-1	16	TRBD1	CASSPGQGAWGETQYF
TRBJ2-4	TRBV19	15	-	CASRPAGQRLNIQYF
TRBJ1-2	TRBV29-1	16	-	CSVELSGVQFNYGYTF
TRBJ1-5	TRBV27	15	-	CASSLGTDGNQPQHF
TRBJ2-7	TRBV4-1	16	TRBD2	CASSHSVAGVAYEQYF
TRBJ1-5	TRBV28	13	TRBD1	CASNSGGSQPQHF
TRBJ2-7	TRBV19	15	TRBD1	CASSMGTVEPREQYF
TRBJ1-4	TRBV5-1	14	-	CASSLSGNGEKLFF
TRBJ2-7	TRBV2	14	TRBD2	CASSPRTSGTEQYF
TRBJ2-4	TRBV28	14	-	CAAGAPVAKNIQYF
TRBJ2-7	TRBV28	14	-	CASSPLDNPYEQYF
TRBJ2-3	TRBV5-4	16	-	CASSLARVRSTDTQYF
TRBJ1-2	TRBV10-2	13	-	CASSDWERGGYTF
TRBJ2-7	TRBV5-1	13	-	CASSGDSSYEQYF
TRBJ2-7	TRBV30	14	-	CAWSEGSRDYEQYF
TRBJ2-5	TRBV13	14	TRBD1	CASTGTGGGQTQYF
TRBJ2-1	TRBV18	13	-	CASSPTAPSEQFF
TRBJ2-7	TRBV15	14	TRBD1	CATSSLDRPYEQYF
TRBJ2-7	TRBV4-3	17	-	CASSQDRWATNTYEQYF
TRBJ1-5	TRBV30	14	-	CAWSGQGLNQPQHF
TRBJ2-4	TRBV29-1	11	-	CSVAGINIQYF